This TCR beta chain was recovered during a study of CD4 T cells in relation to SARS-CoV-2 and coronaviruses. TCRdb's copy holds only in-frame clones and misses some; the assay was immunoSEQ multiplex PCR. The sample has about 21,000 clones; roughly four fifths are singletons. The unexposed donors gave CD4+ T cells in about 2010-2019, prior to COVID-19. After about 10 days of culture, CD4+ T cells were isolated. Note on this clone: Its target is unknown.

Trimming pared 5 bases from V and 0 bases from J, leaving 10 bases between. The CDR3 is 14 residues long. CDR1 and CDR2 from the germline V gene are KGHSH and LQKENI. V gene TRBV18 combines with J gene TRBJ1-1; tentatively, D is TRBD1 (6 bases). Sequences were obtained from CD4+ T cells from PBMCs, cultured in vitro. This TCR was recovered from a human donor in good health. The CDR3 is CASSKGGLNTEAFF. The CDR3, as DNA: TGTGCCAGCTCAAAGGGGGGCCTGAACACTGAAGCTTTCTTT. The entire variable domain, with the rest obtained from reference TRBV18 and TRBJ1-1, is as follows: NAGVMQNPRHLVRRRGQEARLRCSPMKGHSHVYWYRQLPEEGLKFMVYLQKENIIDESGMPKERFSAEFPKEGPSILRIQQVVRGDSAAYFCASSKGGLNTEAFFGQGTRLTVV.